This is a list of T cell receptor beta chains from one sample in a study of cytomegalovirus exposure and HLA in healthy donors. The repertoire was sequenced with immunoSEQ multiplex PCR; TCRdb's copy has only in-frame clones and lacks some. This sample has 150,000 to 200,000 clones; 80% occur once, and the top ten carry 6.5% to 8.5%. Sequencing was done on a sample of PBMCs. The receptors were gathered from a man aged 30 to 45 in good health and CMV-seropositive. The CDR3 runs from the conserved cysteine through the conserved F or W. The order of the fields is clone size, CDR3 length, D gene, V gene, J gene, CDR3 protein, CDR3 DNA. A D gene is named only where the DNA matches it firmly. A row's size may be missing; if present it is once, few, many or a size class.

abundance: NA; len: 13; d_gene: NA; v_gene: TRBV4-3; j_gene: TRBJ1-5; CDR3aa: CASSQGSNQPQHF; CDR3nt: TGCGCCAGCAGCCAGGGCTCAAATCAGCCCCAGCATTTT
abundance: NA; len: 15; d_gene: TRBD2; v_gene: TRBV29-1; j_gene: TRBJ2-3; CDR3aa: CSVETGGISTDTQYF; CDR3nt: TGCAGCGTTGAAACGGGGGGGATTAGCACAGATACGCAGTATTTT
abundance: NA; len: 15; d_gene: TRBD2; v_gene: TRBV5-1; j_gene: TRBJ2-1; CDR3aa: CASSFIAGPYNEQFF; CDR3nt: TGCGCCAGCAGCTTTATAGCGGGGCCCTACAATGAGCAGTTCTTC
abundance: NA; len: 14; d_gene: NA; v_gene: TRBV7-2; j_gene: TRBJ2-1; CDR3aa: CASSLPETGNEQFF; CDR3nt: TGTGCCAGCAGCTTGCCCGAAACAGGGAATGAGCAGTTCTTC
abundance: NA; len: 16; d_gene: TRBD2; v_gene: TRBV10-3; j_gene: TRBJ2-2; CDR3aa: CAISAGLAGTTGELFF; CDR3nt: TGTGCCATCAGCGCGGGACTAGCGGGCACCACCGGGGAGCTGTTTTTT
abundance: medium-sized; len: 17; d_gene: TRBD2; v_gene: TRBV4-3; j_gene: TRBJ2-3; CDR3aa: CASSSRTSGGGTDTQYF; CDR3nt: TGCGCCAGCAGCTCCCGGACTAGCGGGGGCGGCACAGATACGCAGTATTTT
abundance: NA; len: 18; d_gene: TRBD1; v_gene: TRBV5-8; j_gene: TRBJ1-2; CDR3aa: CASSFLAAGTASNYGYTF; CDR3nt: TGTGCCAGCAGCTTCCTCGCCGCCGGGACAGCTTCTAACTATGGCTACACCTTC
abundance: NA; len: 16; d_gene: TRBD2; v_gene: TRBV5-6; j_gene: TRBJ2-5; CDR3aa: CASSGRPGGARETQYF; CDR3nt: TGTGCCAGCAGTGGCCGCCCGGGGGGGGCACGAGAGACCCAGTACTTC
abundance: few; len: 15; d_gene: TRBD1; v_gene: TRBV6-1; j_gene: TRBJ2-7; CDR3aa: CASSGRDRFDGEQYF; CDR3nt: TGTGCCAGCAGTGGACGGGACAGGTTTGATGGCGAGCAGTACTTC
abundance: NA; len: 13; d_gene: NA; v_gene: TRBV6-1; j_gene: TRBJ2-1; CDR3aa: CASSAGDYNEQFF; CDR3nt: TGTGCCAGCAGTGCCGGGGACTACAATGAGCAGTTCTTC
abundance: NA; len: 15; d_gene: TRBD1; v_gene: TRBV9; j_gene: TRBJ2-7; CDR3aa: CASSVEGRGFYEQYF; CDR3nt: TGTGCCAGCAGCGTAGAGGGCAGGGGGTTCTACGAGCAGTACTTC
abundance: NA; len: 14; d_gene: TRBD1; v_gene: TRBV6-5; j_gene: TRBJ1-1; CDR3aa: CASSSGTGDTEAFF; CDR3nt: TGTGCCAGCAGTTCCGGGACAGGGGACACTGAAGCTTTCTTT
abundance: NA; len: 16; d_gene: TRBD1; v_gene: TRBV7-2; j_gene: TRBJ2-2; CDR3aa: CASSQSGQGAAGELFF; CDR3nt: TGTGCCAGCAGCCAGTCGGGACAGGGGGCGGCCGGGGAGCTGTTTTTT
abundance: NA; len: 14; d_gene: NA; v_gene: TRBV7-2; j_gene: TRBJ1-4; CDR3aa: CASSFRTAGEKLFF; CDR3nt: TGTGCCAGCAGCTTCCGGACAGCGGGAGAAAAACTGTTTTTT
abundance: NA; len: 14; d_gene: NA; v_gene: TRBV6-1; j_gene: TRBJ2-3; CDR3aa: CASITGGSADTQYF; CDR3nt: TGTGCCAGCATAACCGGGGGATCAGCAGATACGCAGTATTTT
abundance: NA; len: 14; d_gene: NA; v_gene: TRBV30; j_gene: TRBJ2-7; CDR3aa: CAWREGASRDEQYF; CDR3nt: TGTGCCTGGAGGGAGGGGGCCAGCAGGGACGAGCAGTACTTC
abundance: NA; len: 13; d_gene: NA; v_gene: TRBV27; j_gene: TRBJ2-2; CDR3aa: CASSFRGTGELFF; CDR3nt: TGTGCCAGCAGTTTTAGGGGCACCGGGGAGCTGTTTTTT
abundance: NA; len: 14; d_gene: NA; v_gene: TRBV6-6; j_gene: TRBJ1-5; CDR3aa: CASSLSQGNQPQHF; CDR3nt: TGTGCCAGCAGTTTATCCCAGGGCAATCAGCCCCAGCATTTT
abundance: NA; len: 12; d_gene: NA; v_gene: TRBV14; j_gene: TRBJ2-2; CDR3aa: CASSRGSGELFF; CDR3nt: TGTGCCAGCAGCCGAGGATCCGGGGAGCTGTTTTTT
abundance: NA; len: 16; d_gene: TRBD1; v_gene: TRBV2; j_gene: TRBJ1-1; CDR3aa: CASSSGTGLMNTEAFF; CDR3nt: TGTGCCAGCAGTTCCGGGACAGGCCTTATGAACACTGAAGCTTTCTTT
abundance: once; len: 14; d_gene: NA; v_gene: TRBV6-5; j_gene: TRBJ2-7; CDR3aa: CASSEIGGSYEQYF; CDR3nt: TGTGCCAGCAGTGAAATTGGAGGGTCCTACGAGCAGTACTTC
abundance: NA; len: 16; d_gene: TRBD2; v_gene: TRBV4-2; j_gene: TRBJ2-5; CDR3aa: CASSFGLAPAEETQYF; CDR3nt: TGTGCCAGCAGTTTCGGACTAGCTCCAGCTGAAGAGACCCAGTACTTC
abundance: NA; len: 15; d_gene: NA; v_gene: TRBV5-1; j_gene: TRBJ1-4; CDR3aa: CASSVSPGFNEKLFF; CDR3nt: TGCGCCAGCAGCGTCTCGCCAGGGTTTAATGAAAAACTGTTTTTT
abundance: NA; len: 14; d_gene: NA; v_gene: TRBV5-8; j_gene: TRBJ2-7; CDR3aa: CASSLGGRAYEQYF; CDR3nt: TGTGCCAGCAGCTTGGGGGGCAGAGCCTACGAGCAGTACTTC
abundance: few; len: 21; d_gene: TRBD2; v_gene: TRBV27; j_gene: TRBJ2-6; CDR3aa: CASSPLGPSGSRVAGANVLTF; CDR3nt: TGTGCCAGCAGCCCATTGGGTCCTAGCGGGAGTCGAGTGGCTGGGGCCAACGTCCTGACTTTC
abundance: NA; len: 15; d_gene: NA; v_gene: TRBV18; j_gene: TRBJ2-7; CDR3aa: CASSPSLGVAYEQYF; CDR3nt: TGTGCCAGCTCACCGAGTCTGGGAGTTGCCTACGAGCAGTACTTC
abundance: NA; len: 13; d_gene: NA; v_gene: TRBV29-1; j_gene: TRBJ2-5; CDR3aa: CSVGSRQQETQYF; CDR3nt: TGCAGCGTAGGATCTAGGCAGCAAGAGACCCAGTACTTC
abundance: once; len: 13; d_gene: NA; v_gene: TRBV7-9; j_gene: TRBJ1-4; CDR3aa: CASSPRANEKLFF; CDR3nt: TGTGCCAGCAGCCCTAGAGCTAATGAAAAACTGTTTTTT
abundance: NA; len: 16; d_gene: TRBD2; v_gene: TRBV11-3; j_gene: TRBJ2-1; CDR3aa: CASSLVLAGGGYEQFF; CDR3nt: TGTGCCAGCAGCTTAGTACTAGCGGGGGGGGGTTATGAGCAGTTCTTC
abundance: NA; len: 17; d_gene: NA; v_gene: TRBV5-5; j_gene: TRBJ1-2; CDR3aa: CASSPNVMVVGVYGYTF; CDR3nt: TGTGCCAGCAGCCCGAACGTTATGGTGGTCGGGGTCTATGGCTACACCTTC
abundance: few; len: 17; d_gene: TRBD1; v_gene: TRBV10-3; j_gene: TRBJ1-6; CDR3aa: CAISEVGQGDFSSPLHF; CDR3nt: TGTGCCATCAGTGAGGTTGGACAGGGGGACTTCAGTTCACCCCTCCACTTT
abundance: NA; len: 15; d_gene: NA; v_gene: TRBV27; j_gene: TRBJ2-2; CDR3aa: CASSPRQTGDGELFF; CDR3nt: TGTGCCAGCAGTCCGCGCCAAACGGGGGACGGGGAGCTGTTTTTT
abundance: NA; len: 14; d_gene: TRBD2; v_gene: TRBV6-1; j_gene: TRBJ2-1; CDR3aa: CASRAGVSYNEQFF; CDR3nt: TGTGCCAGCAGGGCGGGGGTCTCCTACAATGAGCAGTTCTTC
abundance: NA; len: 14; d_gene: NA; v_gene: TRBV9; j_gene: TRBJ1-3; CDR3aa: CASSVQANGNTIYF; CDR3nt: TGTGCCAGCAGCGTCCAGGCTAATGGAAACACCATATATTTT
abundance: NA; len: 15; d_gene: NA; v_gene: TRBV7-2; j_gene: TRBJ2-5; CDR3aa: CASSRDSNFQETQYF; CDR3nt: TGTGCCAGCTCCCGGGACTCTAATTTCCAAGAGACCCAGTACTTC
abundance: NA; len: 15; d_gene: TRBD1; v_gene: TRBV4-1; j_gene: TRBJ1-4; CDR3aa: CASSPGQGPNEKLFF; CDR3nt: TGCGCCAGCAGCCCGGGACAGGGACCTAATGAAAAACTGTTTTTT
abundance: NA; len: 15; d_gene: NA; v_gene: TRBV6-6; j_gene: TRBJ1-2; CDR3aa: CASSYSSGDVYGYTF; CDR3nt: TGTGCCAGCAGTTACTCGTCAGGGGACGTCTATGGCTACACCTTC
abundance: NA; len: 14; d_gene: TRBD2; v_gene: TRBV6-5; j_gene: TRBJ2-7; CDR3aa: CASSYGRAGYEQYF; CDR3nt: TGTGCCAGCAGTTACGGCCGAGCGGGGTACGAGCAGTACTTC
abundance: NA; len: 14; d_gene: TRBD2; v_gene: TRBV11-3; j_gene: TRBJ2-1; CDR3aa: CASSLRLAGGEQFF; CDR3nt: TGTGCCAGCAGCTTACGACTAGCGGGAGGTGAGCAGTTCTTC
abundance: NA; len: 14; d_gene: NA; v_gene: TRBV5-4; j_gene: TRBJ1-2; CDR3aa: CASSSFQGVYGYTF; CDR3nt: TGTGCCAGCAGTAGTTTCCAGGGTGTCTATGGCTACACCTTC
abundance: few; len: 15; d_gene: TRBD2; v_gene: TRBV9; j_gene: TRBJ2-5; CDR3aa: CASSVSPGTRETQYF; CDR3nt: TGTGCCAGCAGCGTATCCCCCGGGACTAGAGAGACCCAGTACTTC
abundance: NA; len: 16; d_gene: TRBD1; v_gene: TRBV7-9; j_gene: TRBJ2-5; CDR3aa: CASSPGTGEPEETQYF; CDR3nt: TGTGCCAGCAGCCCTGGGACAGGGGAACCAGAAGAGACCCAGTACTTC
abundance: NA; len: 17; d_gene: TRBD1; v_gene: TRBV7-9; j_gene: TRBJ2-5; CDR3aa: CASSFWPGTGRGGSQYF; CDR3nt: TGTGCCAGCAGCTTTTGGCCTGGGACAGGTCGCGGAGGGTCCCAGTACTTC
abundance: NA; len: 14; d_gene: NA; v_gene: TRBV5-1; j_gene: TRBJ2-7; CDR3aa: CASSLPQGNYEQYF; CDR3nt: TGCGCCAGCAGCTTACCACAGGGAAACTACGAGCAGTACTTC